The present T cell receptor beta chain was sequenced within a study of cytomegalovirus exposure and HLA in healthy donors. Study-wide points: Within a later analysis, the majority of CMV-associated TCR beta chains appeared HLA-restricted. What a later analysis showed was that several of the most significant clusters appeared linked to common viral pathogens.

In regard to this clone: Its antigen is currently unknown.

The CDR3 is made up of 16 amino acids. Germline V gene data show CDR1 as SNHLY and CDR2 as FYNNEI. V lost 0 bases and J 2 bases, leaving 14 bases between the germline ends. The primer mix had 60 Vbeta and 13 Jbeta primers. The authors' processing: In a later analysis, approximately 73 million unique TCR beta chains included roughly 11 million shared by two or more donors. Sequencing was performed with immunoSEQ multiplex PCR; in TCRdb, only in-frame clones are kept and a portion is missing. The D gene and trimming were derived from the DNA, and the V and J assignments and clone size from that table. Of 60,000 to 80,000 clones listed, 62% are singletons.

The sequence came from a man in his thirties or forties in good health and CMV-seronegative. Material: PBMCs. The chain combines TRBV2 with TRBJ2-7; no clear D gene. The CDR3 nucleotides are TGTGCCAGCAGTGAAGCGGGCGCCGAATCAGCCTACGAGCAGTACTTC. This translates into CASSEAGAESAYEQYF.